This T cell receptor (beta chain) is from a study of blood T cell repertoires in COVID-19. In the study overall: The study drew acute and convalescent COVID-19 samples from the United States, Italy and Spain. From T cells, B-cell-depleted T cells, or PBMCs came the material, which was cDNA or gDNA.

Measured with immunoSEQ multiplex PCR; TCRdb has only the in-frame clones, and not every one. The data contain about 130,000 clones, around 70% of them seen just once; the ten biggest clones take up more than 5.5%. The CDR3 totals 14 residues. With 7 bases removed from V and 1 base from J, the gap between germline ends came to 17 bases. Germline loops: CDR1 GTSNPN, CDR2 SVGIG (reference sequence). The V call is TRBV30, the J call TRBJ2-7; D possibly corresponds to TRBD1 (6 bases). This sequence was found in a man aged 55 to 70 with acute or convalescent COVID-19. Input material: peripheral blood. CDR3 in DNA: TGTGCCTACACAGGGTACCGGACATCCTACGAGCAGTACTTC. This translates into CAYTGYRTSYEQYF.